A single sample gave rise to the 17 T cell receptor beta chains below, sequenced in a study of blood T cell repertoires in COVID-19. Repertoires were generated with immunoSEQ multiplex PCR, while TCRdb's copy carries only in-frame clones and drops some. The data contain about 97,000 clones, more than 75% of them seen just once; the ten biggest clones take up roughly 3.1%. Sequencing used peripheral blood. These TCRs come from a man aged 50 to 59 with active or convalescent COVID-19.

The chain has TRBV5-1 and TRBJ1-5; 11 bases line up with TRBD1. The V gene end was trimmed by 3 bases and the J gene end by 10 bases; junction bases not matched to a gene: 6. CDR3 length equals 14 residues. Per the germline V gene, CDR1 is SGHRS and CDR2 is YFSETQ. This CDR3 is CASSSGQGGGPQHF. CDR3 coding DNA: TGCGCCAGCAGCTCGGGACAGGGGGGAGGTCCCCAGCATTTT.

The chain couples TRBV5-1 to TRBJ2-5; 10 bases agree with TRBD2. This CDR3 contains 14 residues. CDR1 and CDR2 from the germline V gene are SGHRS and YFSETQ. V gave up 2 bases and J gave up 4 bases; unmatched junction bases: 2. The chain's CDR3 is CASSLAGGRETQYF. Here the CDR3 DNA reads TGCGCCAGCAGCTTAGCGGGGGGGCGAGAGACCCAGTACTTC.

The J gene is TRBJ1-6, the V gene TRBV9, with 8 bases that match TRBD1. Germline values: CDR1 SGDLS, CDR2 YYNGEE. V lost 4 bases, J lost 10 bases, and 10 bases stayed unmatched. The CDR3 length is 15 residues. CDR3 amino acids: CASSFLGQGGSPLHF. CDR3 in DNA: TGTGCCAGCAGCTTCCTTGGACAGGGTGGGTCACCCCTCCACTTT.

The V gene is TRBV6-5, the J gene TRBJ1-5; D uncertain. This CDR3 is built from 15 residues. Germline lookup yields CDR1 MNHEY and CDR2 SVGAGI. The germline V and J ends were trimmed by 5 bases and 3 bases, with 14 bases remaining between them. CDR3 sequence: CASSPRVSPNQPQHF. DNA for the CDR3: TGTGCCAGCAGTCCGCGTGTTAGCCCCAATCAGCCCCAGCATTTT.

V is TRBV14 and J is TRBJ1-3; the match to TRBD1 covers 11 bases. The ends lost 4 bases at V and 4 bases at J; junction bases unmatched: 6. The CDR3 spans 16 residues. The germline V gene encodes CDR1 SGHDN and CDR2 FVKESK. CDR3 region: CASSPGQGARGNTIYF. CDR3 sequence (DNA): TGTGCCAGCAGCCCTGGACAGGGGGCGCGCGGAAACACCATATATTTT. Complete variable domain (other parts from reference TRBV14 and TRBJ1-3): EAGVTQFPSHSVIEKGQTVTLRCDPISGHDNLYWYRRVMGKEIKFLLHFVKESKQDESGMPNNRFLAERTGGTYSTLKVQPAELEDSGVYFCASSPGQGARGNTIYFGEGSWLTVV.

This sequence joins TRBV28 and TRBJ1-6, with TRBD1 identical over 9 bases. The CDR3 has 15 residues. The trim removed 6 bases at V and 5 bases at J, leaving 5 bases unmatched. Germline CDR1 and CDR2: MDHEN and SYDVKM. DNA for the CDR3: TGTGCCAGCAGGGAGGGACAGGGAGATAATTCACCCCTCCACTTT. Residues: CASREGQGDNSPLHF.

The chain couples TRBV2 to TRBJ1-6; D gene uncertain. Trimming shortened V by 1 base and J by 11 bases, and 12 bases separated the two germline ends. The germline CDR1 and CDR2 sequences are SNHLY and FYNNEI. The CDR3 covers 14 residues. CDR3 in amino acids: CASSEDSPNPPLHF. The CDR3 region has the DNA TGTGCCAGCAGTGAAGACAGCCCCAACCCACCCCTCCACTTT.

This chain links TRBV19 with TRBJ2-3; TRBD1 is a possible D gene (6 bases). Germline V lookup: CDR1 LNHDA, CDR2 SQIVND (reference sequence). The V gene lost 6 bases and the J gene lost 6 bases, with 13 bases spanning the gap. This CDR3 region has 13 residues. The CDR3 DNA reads TGTGCCAGTAGCACCCAGGGGCTGGATACGCAGTATTTT. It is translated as CASSTQGLDTQYF.

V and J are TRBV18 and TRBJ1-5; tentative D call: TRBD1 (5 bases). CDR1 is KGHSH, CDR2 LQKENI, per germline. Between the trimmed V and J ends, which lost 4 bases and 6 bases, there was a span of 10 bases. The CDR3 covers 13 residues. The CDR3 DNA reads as TGTGCCAGCTCACTCGCTAGGGGTCAGCCCCAGCATTTT. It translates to CASSLARGQPQHF. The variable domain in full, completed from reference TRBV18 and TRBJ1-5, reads NAGVMQNPRHLVRRRGQEARLRCSPMKGHSHVYWYRQLPEEGLKFMVYLQKENIIDESGMPKERFSAEFPKEGPSILRIQQVVRGDSAAYFCASSLARGQPQHFGDGTRLSIL.

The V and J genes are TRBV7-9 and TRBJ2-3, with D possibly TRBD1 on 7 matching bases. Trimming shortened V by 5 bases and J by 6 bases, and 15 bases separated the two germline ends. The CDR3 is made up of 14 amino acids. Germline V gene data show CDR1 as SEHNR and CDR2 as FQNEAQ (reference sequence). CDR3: CASSKQGGGDTQYF. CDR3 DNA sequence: TGTGCCAGCAGCAAGCAGGGGGGCGGTGATACGCAGTATTTT.

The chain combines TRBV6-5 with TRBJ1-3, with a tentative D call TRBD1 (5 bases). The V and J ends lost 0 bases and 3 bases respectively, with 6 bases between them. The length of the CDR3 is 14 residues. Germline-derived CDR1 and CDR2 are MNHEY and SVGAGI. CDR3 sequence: CASSYSTVGNTIYF. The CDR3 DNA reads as TGTGCCAGCAGTTACTCGACAGTTGGAAACACCATATATTTT.

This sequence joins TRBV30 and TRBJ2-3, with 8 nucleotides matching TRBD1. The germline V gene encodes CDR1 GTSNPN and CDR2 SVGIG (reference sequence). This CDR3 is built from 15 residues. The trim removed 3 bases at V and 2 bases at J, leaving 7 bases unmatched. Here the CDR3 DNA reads TGTGCCTGGAGCTCGGGACAGGCTCTCACAGATACGCAGTATTTT. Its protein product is CAWSSGQALTDTQYF.

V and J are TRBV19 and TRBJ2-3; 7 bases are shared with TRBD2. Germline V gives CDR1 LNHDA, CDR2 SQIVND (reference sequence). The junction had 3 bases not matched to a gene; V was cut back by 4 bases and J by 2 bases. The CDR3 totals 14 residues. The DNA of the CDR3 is TGTGCCAGTAGTACGACTAGCTACACAGATACGCAGTATTTT. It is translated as CASSTTSYTDTQYF.

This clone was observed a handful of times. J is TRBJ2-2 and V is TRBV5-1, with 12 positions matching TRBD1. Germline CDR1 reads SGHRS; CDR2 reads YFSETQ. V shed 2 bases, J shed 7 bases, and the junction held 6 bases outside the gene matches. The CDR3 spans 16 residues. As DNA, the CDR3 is TGCGCCAGCAGCTTTGGGACAGGGGGCGCAAGCGGGGAGCTGTTTTTT. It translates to CASSFGTGGASGELFF.

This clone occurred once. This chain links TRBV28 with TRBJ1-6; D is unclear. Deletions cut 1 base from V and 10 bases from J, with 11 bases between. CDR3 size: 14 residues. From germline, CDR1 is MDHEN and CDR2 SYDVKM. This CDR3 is CASSLLGRGSPLHF. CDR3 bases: TGTGCCAGCAGTTTATTGGGCAGAGGGTCACCCCTCCACTTT. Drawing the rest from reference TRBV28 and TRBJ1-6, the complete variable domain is DVKVTQSSRYLVKRTGEKVFLECVQDMDHENMFWYRQDPGLGLRLIYFSYDVKMKEKGDIPEGYSVSREKKERFSLILESASTNQTSMYLCASSLLGRGSPLHFGNGTRLTVT.

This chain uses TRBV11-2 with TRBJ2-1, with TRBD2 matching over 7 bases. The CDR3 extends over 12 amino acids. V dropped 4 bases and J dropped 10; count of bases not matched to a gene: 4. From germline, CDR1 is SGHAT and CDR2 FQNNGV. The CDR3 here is CASSSTLAEQFF. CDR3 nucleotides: TGTGCCAGCAGCTCGACACTAGCGGAGCAGTTCTTC.

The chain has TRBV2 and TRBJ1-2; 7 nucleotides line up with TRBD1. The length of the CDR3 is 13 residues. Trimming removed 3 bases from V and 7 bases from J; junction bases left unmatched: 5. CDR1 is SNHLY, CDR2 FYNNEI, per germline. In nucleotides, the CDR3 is TGTGCCAGCAGTGACCAGGGGGTGGGTGGCTACACCTTC. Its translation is CASSDQGVGGYTF.